Listed below are T cell receptor beta chains from one sample, sequenced in a study of blood T cell repertoires in COVID-19. Sequenced by immunoSEQ multiplex PCR; TCRdb stores in-frame clones only, minus some. Among 110,000 to 150,000 clones listed, roughly 80% were seen once. The sample comprised PBMCs or T cells enriched from blood (not recorded which). These TCRs come from a woman under 30 who had been exposed to COVID-19. Both conserved end residues are part of each CDR3. A D gene is named only where the DNA matches it firmly. A row's size may be missing; if present it is once, few, many or a size class.

j_gene: TRBJ1-3
v_gene: TRBV27
d_gene: .
abundance: .
CDR3aa: CASQGIPGNTIYF
CDR3nt: TGTGCCAGCCAGGGGATACCTGGAAACACCATATATTTT

j_gene: TRBJ1-6
v_gene: TRBV7-9
d_gene: TRBD1
abundance: .
CDR3aa: CASSARTGGAGNSPLHF
CDR3nt: TGTGCCAGCAGCGCACGGACAGGGGGCGCGGGCAATTCACCCCTCCACTTT

j_gene: TRBJ1-2
v_gene: TRBV7-9
d_gene: .
abundance: .
CDR3aa: CASSFGNYGYTF
CDR3nt: TGTGCCAGCAGCTTCGGGAACTATGGCTACACCTTC

j_gene: TRBJ2-2
v_gene: TRBV4-2
d_gene: TRBD2
abundance: .
CDR3aa: CASSHTSGTNGELFF
CDR3nt: TGTGCCAGCAGCCATACTAGCGGGACGAACGGGGAGCTGTTTTTT

j_gene: TRBJ1-4
v_gene: TRBV18
d_gene: TRBD1
abundance: .
CDR3aa: CASSPRQGVGEKLFF
CDR3nt: TGTGCCAGCTCACCACGACAGGGTGTTGGTGAAAAACTGTTTTTT

j_gene: TRBJ2-1
v_gene: TRBV7-3
d_gene: TRBD2
abundance: .
CDR3aa: CASSLRLNFRRTSGNEQFF
CDR3nt: TGTGCCAGCAGCTTAAGGCTTAATTTCCGGAGGACTAGCGGAAATGAGCAGTTCTTC

j_gene: TRBJ1-1
v_gene: TRBV5-4
d_gene: .
abundance: .
CDR3aa: CASSFSAWSTEAFF
CDR3nt: TGTGCCAGCAGCTTTTCTGCCTGGAGCACTGAAGCTTTCTTT

j_gene: TRBJ1-1
v_gene: TRBV4-1
d_gene: .
abundance: .
CDR3aa: CASSPNPSGNTEAFF
CDR3nt: TGCGCCAGCAGTCCCAACCCTTCGGGAAACACTGAAGCTTTCTTT

j_gene: TRBJ2-7
v_gene: TRBV19
d_gene: TRBD1
abundance: .
CDR3aa: CASSVGTGRYEQYF
CDR3nt: TGTGCCAGTAGCGTCGGGACAGGGCGCTACGAGCAGTACTTC

j_gene: TRBJ1-1
v_gene: TRBV28
d_gene: TRBD1
abundance: .
CDR3aa: CASSLFNPRQGRSFGAFF
CDR3nt: TGTGCCAGCAGTTTATTCAATCCCCGACAGGGGCGCAGTTTCGGGGCTTTCTTT

j_gene: TRBJ2-2
v_gene: TRBV2
d_gene: TRBD2
abundance: .
CDR3aa: CASSEPGLAVTGELFF
CDR3nt: TGTGCCAGCAGTGAGCCGGGACTAGCGGTGACGGGGGAGCTGTTTTTT

j_gene: TRBJ2-1
v_gene: TRBV7-9
d_gene: TRBD1
abundance: .
CDR3aa: CASSPHSGTGGRINEQFF
CDR3nt: TGTGCCAGCAGCCCCCACTCCGGGACAGGGGGCCGAATAAATGAGCAGTTCTTC

j_gene: TRBJ2-7
v_gene: TRBV12-3/TRBV12-4
d_gene: .
abundance: .
CDR3aa: CASSPNPSGEQYF
CDR3nt: TGTGCCAGCAGCCCAAATCCCAGTGGCGAGCAGTACTTC

j_gene: TRBJ2-2
v_gene: TRBV7-2
d_gene: TRBD1
abundance: once
CDR3aa: CASSSGTDITGELFF
CDR3nt: TGTGCCAGCAGCTCCGGGACAGACATAACCGGGGAGCTGTTTTTT

j_gene: TRBJ2-7
v_gene: TRBV7-9
d_gene: TRBD1
abundance: .
CDR3aa: CASSLGQGDNEQYF
CDR3nt: TGTGCCAGCAGCTTAGGGCAGGGGGACAACGAGCAGTACTTC

j_gene: TRBJ1-3
v_gene: TRBV25-1
d_gene: .
abundance: once
CDR3aa: CASSFRRRIGNTIYF
CDR3nt: TGTGCCAGCAGTTTTCGCCGGCGGATTGGAAACACCATATATTTT

j_gene: TRBJ2-7
v_gene: TRBV2
d_gene: .
abundance: .
CDR3aa: CASSDPLGGSTSYEQYF
CDR3nt: TGTGCCAGCAGTGACCCTTTGGGTGGGAGCACGTCCTACGAGCAGTACTTC

j_gene: TRBJ1-4
v_gene: TRBV4-3
d_gene: .
abundance: .
CDR3aa: CASSQVRGPLEKLFF
CDR3nt: TGCGCCAGCAGCCAAGTCCGAGGTCCCCTTGAAAAACTGTTTTTT

j_gene: TRBJ2-2
v_gene: TRBV5-6
d_gene: TRBD2
abundance: .
CDR3aa: CASSPTSGRARTGELFF
CDR3nt: TGTGCCAGCAGCCCCACTAGCGGGAGGGCCCGGACCGGGGAGCTGTTTTTT

j_gene: TRBJ1-3
v_gene: TRBV27
d_gene: TRBD1
abundance: .
CDR3aa: CASSSTDRGSAGNTIYF
CDR3nt: TGTGCCAGCAGTTCGACGGACAGGGGGTCAGCTGGAAACACCATATATTTT

j_gene: TRBJ1-6
v_gene: TRBV4-1
d_gene: TRBD1
abundance: .
CDR3aa: CASSQTGQGNGSPLHF
CDR3nt: TGCGCCAGCAGCCAAACCGGACAGGGTAATGGTTCACCCCTCCACTTT

j_gene: TRBJ1-2
v_gene: TRBV19
d_gene: TRBD1
abundance: .
CDR3aa: CASTPDRDYGYTF
CDR3nt: TGTGCCAGTACCCCCGACAGGGATTATGGCTACACCTTC

j_gene: TRBJ1-2
v_gene: TRBV27
d_gene: TRBD1
abundance: .
CDR3aa: CASSRQGANYGYTF
CDR3nt: TGTGCCAGCAGCCGACAGGGGGCTAACTATGGCTACACCTTC

j_gene: TRBJ2-1
v_gene: TRBV28
d_gene: .
abundance: .
CDR3aa: CASSFRVRSRYNEQFF
CDR3nt: TGTGCCAGCAGTTTCAGGGTTCGATCGCGGTACAATGAGCAGTTCTTC

j_gene: TRBJ2-2
v_gene: TRBV18
d_gene: TRBD2
abundance: .
CDR3aa: CASSPLAGVNGGELFF
CDR3nt: TGTGCCAGCTCTCCTCTAGCGGGAGTGAATGGCGGGGAGCTGTTTTTT

j_gene: TRBJ1-2
v_gene: TRBV21-1
d_gene: .
abundance: .
CDR3aa: CASSKGRGGFYGYTF
CDR3nt: TGTGCCAGCAGCAAGGGGAGGGGGGGCTTCTATGGCTACACCTTC

j_gene: TRBJ2-5
v_gene: TRBV4-3
d_gene: TRBD2
abundance: .
CDR3aa: CASSLGLAGGPRRETQYF
CDR3nt: TGCGCCAGCAGCCTGGGACTAGCGGGAGGGCCGAGGCGTGAGACCCAGTACTTC

j_gene: TRBJ2-5
v_gene: TRBV7-3
d_gene: .
abundance: once
CDR3aa: CASSLGTSLLETQYF
CDR3nt: TGTGCCAGCAGCCTCGGGACTTCACTCTTGGAGACCCAGTACTTC

j_gene: TRBJ1-3
v_gene: TRBV19
d_gene: .
abundance: .
CDR3aa: CASSIEPYLGPGNTIYF
CDR3nt: TGTGCCAGTAGTATAGAACCCTACCTGGGGCCTGGAAACACCATATATTTT

j_gene: TRBJ1-2
v_gene: TRBV7-8
d_gene: TRBD1
abundance: .
CDR3aa: CASSSYRGQGGYGYTF
CDR3nt: TGTGCCAGCAGCTCTTACAGGGGACAGGGGGGCTATGGCTACACCTTC

j_gene: TRBJ1-1
v_gene: TRBV5-5
d_gene: .
abundance: .
CDR3aa: CASSPHLDMNTEAFF
CDR3nt: TGTGCCAGCAGCCCCCACTTAGACATGAACACTGAAGCTTTCTTT

j_gene: TRBJ1-4
v_gene: TRBV9
d_gene: .
abundance: few
CDR3aa: CASSVGRQDGREKLFF
CDR3nt: TGTGCCAGCAGCGTAGGCAGACAGGACGGTCGTGAAAAACTGTTTTTT

j_gene: TRBJ2-1
v_gene: TRBV11-2
d_gene: TRBD2
abundance: once
CDR3aa: CASSSWTSRNYNEQFF
CDR3nt: TGTGCCAGCAGCTCTTGGACTAGCCGAAACTACAATGAGCAGTTCTTC

j_gene: TRBJ2-1
v_gene: TRBV6-2/TRBV6-3
d_gene: TRBD2
abundance: .
CDR3aa: CASSYSTSGVNEQFF
CDR3nt: TGTGCCAGCAGTTACTCGACTAGCGGGGTGAATGAGCAGTTCTTC

j_gene: TRBJ1-1
v_gene: TRBV28
d_gene: .
abundance: .
CDR3aa: CASSSGHPNTEAFF
CDR3nt: TGTGCCAGCAGTTCGGGACATCCGAACACTGAAGCTTTCTTT

j_gene: TRBJ1-1
v_gene: TRBV10-3
d_gene: TRBD1
abundance: .
CDR3aa: CAISPLGTGGAFF
CDR3nt: TGTGCCATCAGTCCTCTAGGGACAGGGGGGGCTTTCTTT

j_gene: TRBJ1-1
v_gene: TRBV18
d_gene: .
abundance: .
CDR3aa: CASSELVQGITEAFF
CDR3nt: TGTGCCAGCTCCGAACTGGTCCAGGGCATCACTGAAGCTTTCTTT

j_gene: TRBJ2-5
v_gene: TRBV6-5
d_gene: .
abundance: .
CDR3aa: CASSYSGAGEKTQYF
CDR3nt: TGTGCCAGCAGTTACTCGGGGGCAGGGGAAAAGACCCAGTACTTC

j_gene: TRBJ1-5
v_gene: TRBV19
d_gene: .
abundance: .
CDR3aa: CASSARVDSNQPQHF
CDR3nt: TGTGCCAGTAGTGCCAGGGTCGATAGCAATCAGCCCCAGCATTTT

j_gene: TRBJ2-2
v_gene: TRBV5-1
d_gene: .
abundance: .
CDR3aa: CASSLALSPTGELFF
CDR3nt: TGCGCCAGCAGCTTGGCCCTATCCCCCACCGGGGAGCTGTTTTTT

j_gene: TRBJ1-2
v_gene: TRBV6-5
d_gene: TRBD1
abundance: .
CDR3aa: CASSYSKTGAGYGYTF
CDR3nt: TGTGCCAGCAGTTACTCGAAAACAGGGGCGGGCTATGGCTACACCTTC

j_gene: TRBJ1-3
v_gene: TRBV9
d_gene: .
abundance: .
CDR3aa: CASSVEPGAISGNTIYF
CDR3nt: TGTGCCAGCAGCGTAGAGCCAGGGGCGATCTCTGGAAACACCATATATTTT

j_gene: TRBJ1-3
v_gene: TRBV4-3
d_gene: .
abundance: .
CDR3aa: CASSPNRVGSGNTIYF
CDR3nt: TGCGCCAGCAGCCCCAACAGGGTGGGATCTGGAAACACCATATATTTT

j_gene: TRBJ1-2
v_gene: TRBV9
d_gene: .
abundance: .
CDR3aa: CASSGLGYGYTF
CDR3nt: TGTGCCAGCAGTGGGCTGGGCTATGGCTACACCTTC

j_gene: TRBJ1-2
v_gene: TRBV14
d_gene: .
abundance: .
CDR3aa: CASSHHAGLKANYGYTF
CDR3nt: TGTGCCAGCAGCCATCATGCGGGTCTGAAAGCTAACTATGGCTACACCTTC

j_gene: TRBJ2-5
v_gene: TRBV7-9
d_gene: TRBD2
abundance: .
CDR3aa: CASSSTTSGRETQYF
CDR3nt: TGTGCCAGCAGCTCAACCACTAGCGGGAGGGAGACCCAGTACTTC

j_gene: TRBJ1-1
v_gene: TRBV5-1
d_gene: .
abundance: few
CDR3aa: CASSLGTFNTEAFF
CDR3nt: TGCGCCAGCAGCTTGGGGACATTTAACACTGAAGCTTTCTTT